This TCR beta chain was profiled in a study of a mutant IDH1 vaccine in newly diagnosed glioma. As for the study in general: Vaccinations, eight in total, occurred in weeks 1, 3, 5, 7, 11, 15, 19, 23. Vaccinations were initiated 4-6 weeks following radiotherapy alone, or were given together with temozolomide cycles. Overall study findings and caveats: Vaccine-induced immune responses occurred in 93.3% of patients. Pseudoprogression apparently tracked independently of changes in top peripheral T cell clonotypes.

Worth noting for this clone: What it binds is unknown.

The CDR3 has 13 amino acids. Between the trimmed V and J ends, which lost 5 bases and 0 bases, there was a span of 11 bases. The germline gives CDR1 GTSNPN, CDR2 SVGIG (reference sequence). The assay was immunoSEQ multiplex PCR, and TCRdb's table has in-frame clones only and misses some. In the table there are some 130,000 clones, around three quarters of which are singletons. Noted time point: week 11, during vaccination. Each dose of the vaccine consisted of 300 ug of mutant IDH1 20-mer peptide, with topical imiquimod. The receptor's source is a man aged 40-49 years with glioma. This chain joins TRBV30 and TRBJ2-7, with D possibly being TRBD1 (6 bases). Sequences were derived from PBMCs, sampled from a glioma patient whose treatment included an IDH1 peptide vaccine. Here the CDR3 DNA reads TGTGCCTGGGAACAGGGAAGCTCCTACGAGCAGTACTTC. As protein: CAWEQGSSYEQYF.